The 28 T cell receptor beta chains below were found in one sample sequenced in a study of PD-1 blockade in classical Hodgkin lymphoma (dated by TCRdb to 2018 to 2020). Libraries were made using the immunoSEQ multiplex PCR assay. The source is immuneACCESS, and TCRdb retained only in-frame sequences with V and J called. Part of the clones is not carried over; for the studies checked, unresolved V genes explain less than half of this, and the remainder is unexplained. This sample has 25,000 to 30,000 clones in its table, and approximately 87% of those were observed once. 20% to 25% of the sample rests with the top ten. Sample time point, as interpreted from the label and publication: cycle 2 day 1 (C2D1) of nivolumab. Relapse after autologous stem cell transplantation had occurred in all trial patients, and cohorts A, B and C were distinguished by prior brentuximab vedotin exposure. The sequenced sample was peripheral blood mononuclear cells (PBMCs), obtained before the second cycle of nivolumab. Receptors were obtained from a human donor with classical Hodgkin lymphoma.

The CDR3 sequence: CSAREREQFF. DNA for the CDR3: TGCAGTGCTAGAGAGCGAGAGCAGTTCTTC. This chain joins TRBV20-1 and TRBJ2-1; no firm D call. V lost 0 bases to trimming and J lost 10 bases, with 4 bases between them. The CDR3 consists of 10 residues. Germline V gives CDR1 DFQATT, CDR2 SNEGSKA (reference sequence).

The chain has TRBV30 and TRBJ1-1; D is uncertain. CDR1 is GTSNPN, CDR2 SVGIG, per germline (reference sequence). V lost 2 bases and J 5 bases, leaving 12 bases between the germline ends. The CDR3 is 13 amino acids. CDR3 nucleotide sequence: TGTGCCTGGAGTCCTGACCCGGGGACTGAAGCTTTCTTT. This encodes CAWSPDPGTEAFF.

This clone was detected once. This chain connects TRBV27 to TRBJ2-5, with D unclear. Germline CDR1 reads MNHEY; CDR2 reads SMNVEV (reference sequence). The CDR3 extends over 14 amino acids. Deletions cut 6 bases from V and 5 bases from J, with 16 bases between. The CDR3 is CASSRRSGWETQYF. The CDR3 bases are TGTGCCAGCAGCCGACGCTCGGGTTGGGAGACCCAGTACTTC.

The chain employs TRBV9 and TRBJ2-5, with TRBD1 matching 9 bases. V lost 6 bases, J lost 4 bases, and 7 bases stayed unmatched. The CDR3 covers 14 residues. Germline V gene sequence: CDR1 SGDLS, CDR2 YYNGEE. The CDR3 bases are TGTGCCAGCAACCGAGGACAGGGGCGAGAGACCCAGTACTTC. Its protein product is CASNRGQGRETQYF.

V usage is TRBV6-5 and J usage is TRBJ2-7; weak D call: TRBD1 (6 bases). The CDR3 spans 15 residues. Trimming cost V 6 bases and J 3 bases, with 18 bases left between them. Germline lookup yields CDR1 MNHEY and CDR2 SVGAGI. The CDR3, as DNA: TGTGCCAGCAGCTCCACTTCGACAGGATTCTACGAGCAGTACGTC. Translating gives CASSSTSTGFYEQYV.

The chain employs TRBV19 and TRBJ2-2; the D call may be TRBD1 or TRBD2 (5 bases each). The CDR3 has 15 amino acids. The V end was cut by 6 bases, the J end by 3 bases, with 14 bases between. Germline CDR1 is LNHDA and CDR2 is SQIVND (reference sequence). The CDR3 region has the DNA TGTGCCAGTAGCCCGGGGCTAGCCTACACCGGGGAGCTGTTTTTT. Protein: CASSPGLAYTGELFF. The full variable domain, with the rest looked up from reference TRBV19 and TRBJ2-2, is DGGITQSPKYLFRKEGQNVTLSCEQNLNHDAMYWYRQDPGQGLRLIYYSQIVNDFQKGDIAEGYSVSREKKESFPLTVTSAQKNPTAFYLCASSPGLAYTGELFFGEGSRLTVL.

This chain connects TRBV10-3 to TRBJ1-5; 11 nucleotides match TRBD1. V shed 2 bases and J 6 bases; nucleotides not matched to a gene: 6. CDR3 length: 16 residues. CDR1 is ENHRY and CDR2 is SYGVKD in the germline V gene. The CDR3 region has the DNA TGTGCCATCAGTGAGACCGGACAGGGGGCGAGTCAGCCCCAGCATTTT. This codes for CAISETGQGASQPQHF.

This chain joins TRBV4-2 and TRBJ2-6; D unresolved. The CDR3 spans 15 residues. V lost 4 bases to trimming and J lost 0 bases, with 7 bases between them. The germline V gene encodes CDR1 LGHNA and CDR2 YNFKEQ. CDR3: CASSPSSSGANVLTF. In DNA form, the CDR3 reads TGTGCCAGCAGCCCCTCGAGCTCTGGGGCCAACGTCCTGACTTTC.

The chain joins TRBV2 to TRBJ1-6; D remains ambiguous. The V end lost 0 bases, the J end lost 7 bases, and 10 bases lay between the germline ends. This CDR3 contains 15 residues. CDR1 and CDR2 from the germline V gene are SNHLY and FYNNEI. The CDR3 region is CASSEAPYGNSPLHF. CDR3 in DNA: TGTGCCAGCAGTGAAGCGCCATACGGGAATTCACCCCTCCACTTT.

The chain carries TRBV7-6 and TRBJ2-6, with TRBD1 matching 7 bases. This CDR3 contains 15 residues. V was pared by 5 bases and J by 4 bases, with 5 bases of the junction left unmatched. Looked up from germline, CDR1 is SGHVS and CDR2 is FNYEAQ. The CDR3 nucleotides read TGTGCCAGCAGCGCACAGGGGTGGGGGGCCAACGTCCTGACTTTC. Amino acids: CASSAQGWGANVLTF.

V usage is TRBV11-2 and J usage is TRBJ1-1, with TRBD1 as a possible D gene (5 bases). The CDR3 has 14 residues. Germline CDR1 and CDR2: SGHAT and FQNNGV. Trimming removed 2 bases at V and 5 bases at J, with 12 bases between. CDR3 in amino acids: CASSLSGGRTEAFF. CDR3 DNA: TGTGCCAGCAGCTTAAGTGGGGGGAGGACTGAAGCTTTCTTT.

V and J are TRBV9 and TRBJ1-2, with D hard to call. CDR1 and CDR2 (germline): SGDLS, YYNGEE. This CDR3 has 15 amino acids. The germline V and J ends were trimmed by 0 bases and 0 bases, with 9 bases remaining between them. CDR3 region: CASSVDIRPNYGYTF. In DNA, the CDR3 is TGTGCCAGCAGCGTAGACATACGACCTAACTATGGCTACACCTTC.

The CDR3 sequence: CASSLRQPQHF. The CDR3 coding sequence is TGTGCCAGCAGCTTGCGGCAGCCCCAGCATTTT. This chain links TRBV7-9 with TRBJ1-5; D unresolved. The CDR3 totals 11 residues. With 3 bases removed from V and 7 bases from J, the gap between germline ends came to 4 bases. Germline values: CDR1 SEHNR, CDR2 FQNEAQ (reference sequence).

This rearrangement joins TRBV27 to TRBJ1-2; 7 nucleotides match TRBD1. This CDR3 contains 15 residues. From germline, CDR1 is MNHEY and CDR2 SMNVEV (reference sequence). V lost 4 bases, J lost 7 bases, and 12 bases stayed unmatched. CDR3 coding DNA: TGTGCCAGCAGTTACGATCCCGGGACAGCGGGTGGCTACACCTTC. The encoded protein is CASSYDPGTAGGYTF.

CDR3 protein: CASRAGQGLYNEQFF. The CDR3 DNA is TGTGCCAGCAGGGCGGGACAGGGCCTATACAATGAGCAGTTCTTC. V is TRBV6-1 and J is TRBJ2-1; 9 positions agree with TRBD1. CDR1 and CDR2 from the germline V gene are MNHNS and SASEGT. V dropped 6 bases and J dropped 4; count of bases not matched to a gene: 7. The CDR3 runs to 15 residues.

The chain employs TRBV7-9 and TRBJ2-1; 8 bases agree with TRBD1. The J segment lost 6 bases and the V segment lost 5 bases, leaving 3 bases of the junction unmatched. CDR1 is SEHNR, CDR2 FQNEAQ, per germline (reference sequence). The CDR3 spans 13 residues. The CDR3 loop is CASSSTGGNEQFF. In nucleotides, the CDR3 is TGTGCCAGCAGCAGTACAGGGGGCAATGAGCAGTTCTTC. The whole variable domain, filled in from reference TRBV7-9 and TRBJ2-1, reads DTGVSQNPRHKITKRGQNVTFRCDPISEHNRLYWYRQTLGQGPEFLTYFQNEAQLEKSRLLSDRFSAERPKGSFSTLEIQRTEQGDSAMYLCASSSTGGNEQFFGPGTRLTVL.

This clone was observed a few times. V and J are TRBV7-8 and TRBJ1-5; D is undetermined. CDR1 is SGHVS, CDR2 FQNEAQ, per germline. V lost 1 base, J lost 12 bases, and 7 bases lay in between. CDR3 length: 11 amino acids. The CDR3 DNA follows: TGTGCCAGCAGCTTAGGTCGACTCCAGCATTTT. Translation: CASSLGRLQHF.

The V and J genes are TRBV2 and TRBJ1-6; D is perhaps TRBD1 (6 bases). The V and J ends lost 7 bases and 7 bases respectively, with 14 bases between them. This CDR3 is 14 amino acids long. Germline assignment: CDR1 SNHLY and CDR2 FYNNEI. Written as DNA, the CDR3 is TGTGCCAGCAAATACGAGACAGGCAATTCACCCCTCCACTTT. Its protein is CASKYETGNSPLHF.

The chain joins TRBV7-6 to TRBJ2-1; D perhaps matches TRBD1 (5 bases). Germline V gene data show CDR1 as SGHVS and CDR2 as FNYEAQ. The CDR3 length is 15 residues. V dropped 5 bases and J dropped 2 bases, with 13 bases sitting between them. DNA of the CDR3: TGTGCCAGCAGCCTTCGGACATTCACCTACAATGAGCAGTTCTTC. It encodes CASSLRTFTYNEQFF.

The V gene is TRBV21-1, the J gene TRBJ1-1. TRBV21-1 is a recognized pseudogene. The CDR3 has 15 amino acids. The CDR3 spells CASSKGGGQAEKAFF. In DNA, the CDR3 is TGTGCCAGCAGCAAAGGGGGCGGGCAGGCGGAAAAAGCTTTCTTT.

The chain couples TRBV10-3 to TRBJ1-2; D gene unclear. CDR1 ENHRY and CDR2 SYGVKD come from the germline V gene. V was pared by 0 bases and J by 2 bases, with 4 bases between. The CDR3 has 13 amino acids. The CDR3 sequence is CAISESSNYGYTF. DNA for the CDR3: TGTGCCATCAGTGAGTCGTCGAACTATGGCTACACCTTC.

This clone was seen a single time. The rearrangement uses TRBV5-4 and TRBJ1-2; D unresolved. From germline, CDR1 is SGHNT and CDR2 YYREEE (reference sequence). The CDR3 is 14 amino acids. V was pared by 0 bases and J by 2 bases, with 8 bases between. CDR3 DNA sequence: TGTGCCAGCAGCTTGGATGTGGGAAACTATGGCTACACCTTC. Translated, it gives CASSLDVGNYGYTF.

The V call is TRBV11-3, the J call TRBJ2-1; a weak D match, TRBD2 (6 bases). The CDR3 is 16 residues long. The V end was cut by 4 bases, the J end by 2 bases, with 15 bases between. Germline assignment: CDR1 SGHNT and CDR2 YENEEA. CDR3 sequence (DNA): TGTGCCAGCAGCTCCAGGTTAGCGGCAGCCTACAATGAGCAGTTCTTC. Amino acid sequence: CASSSRLAAAYNEQFF.

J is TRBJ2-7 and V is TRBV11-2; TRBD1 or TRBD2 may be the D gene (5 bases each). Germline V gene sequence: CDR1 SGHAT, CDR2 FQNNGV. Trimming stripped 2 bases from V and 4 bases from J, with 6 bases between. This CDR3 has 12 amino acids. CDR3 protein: CASSLWGYEQYF. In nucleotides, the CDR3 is TGTGCCAGCAGCTTATGGGGGTACGAGCAGTACTTC.

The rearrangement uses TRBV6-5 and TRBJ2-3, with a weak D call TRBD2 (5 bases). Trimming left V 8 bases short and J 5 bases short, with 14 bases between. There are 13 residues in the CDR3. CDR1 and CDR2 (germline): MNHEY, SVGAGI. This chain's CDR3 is CASRGWEQDTQYF. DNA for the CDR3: TGTGCCAGCCGCGGTTGGGAGCAAGATACGCAGTATTTT.

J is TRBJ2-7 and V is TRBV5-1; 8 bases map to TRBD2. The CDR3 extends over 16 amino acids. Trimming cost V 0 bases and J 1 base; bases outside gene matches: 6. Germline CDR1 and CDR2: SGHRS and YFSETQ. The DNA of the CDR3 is TGCGCCAGCAGCTTGGCCGTGGCGGGAGGTTCCTACGAGCAGTACTTC. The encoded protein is CASSLAVAGGSYEQYF.

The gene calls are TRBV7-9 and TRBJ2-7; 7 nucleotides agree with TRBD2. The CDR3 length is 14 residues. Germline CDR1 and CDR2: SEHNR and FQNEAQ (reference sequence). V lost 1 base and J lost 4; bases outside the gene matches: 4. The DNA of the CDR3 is TGTGCCAGCAGCTTAGGGGGGGAGGGATACGAGCAGTACGTC. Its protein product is CASSLGGEGYEQYV.

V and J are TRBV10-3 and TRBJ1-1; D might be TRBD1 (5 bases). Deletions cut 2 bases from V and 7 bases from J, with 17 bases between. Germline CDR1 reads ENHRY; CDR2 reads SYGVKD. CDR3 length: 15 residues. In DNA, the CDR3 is TGTGCCATCAGTGAGAGAGGGCAGGGAGAGGGTGAAGCTTTCTTT. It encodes CAISERGQGEGEAFF.